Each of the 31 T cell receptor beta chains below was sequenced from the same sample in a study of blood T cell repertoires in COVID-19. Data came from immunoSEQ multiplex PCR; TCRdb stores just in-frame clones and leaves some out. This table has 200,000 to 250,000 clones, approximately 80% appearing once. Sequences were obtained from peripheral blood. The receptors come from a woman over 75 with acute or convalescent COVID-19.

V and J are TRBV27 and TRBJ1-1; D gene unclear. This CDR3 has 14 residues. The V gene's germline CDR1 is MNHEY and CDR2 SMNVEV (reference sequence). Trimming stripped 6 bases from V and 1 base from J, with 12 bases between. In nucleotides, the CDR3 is TGTGCCAGCAGACCAATCGCGGGGAACACTGAAGCTTTCTTT. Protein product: CASRPIAGNTEAFF.

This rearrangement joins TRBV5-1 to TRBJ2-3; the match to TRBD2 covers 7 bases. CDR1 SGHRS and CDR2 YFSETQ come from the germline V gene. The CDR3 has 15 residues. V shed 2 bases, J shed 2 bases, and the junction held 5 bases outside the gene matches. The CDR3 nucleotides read TGCGCCAGCAGCTTTACGACTAGCTCCACAGATACGCAGTATTTT. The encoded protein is CASSFTTSSTDTQYF.

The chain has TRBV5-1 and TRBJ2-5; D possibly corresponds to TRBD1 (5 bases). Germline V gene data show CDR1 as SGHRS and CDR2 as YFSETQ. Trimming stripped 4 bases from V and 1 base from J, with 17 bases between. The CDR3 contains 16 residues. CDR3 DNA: TGCGCCAGCAGCCCAAAACCCACTGGGGCCCAAGAGACCCAGTACTTC. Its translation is CASSPKPTGAQETQYF.

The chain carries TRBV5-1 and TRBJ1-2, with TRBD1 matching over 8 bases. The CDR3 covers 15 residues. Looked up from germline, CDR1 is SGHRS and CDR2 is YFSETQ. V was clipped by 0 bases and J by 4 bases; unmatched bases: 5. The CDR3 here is CASSLGGQGSYGYTF. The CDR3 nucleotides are TGCGCCAGCAGCTTGGGAGGACAGGGATCCTATGGCTACACCTTC. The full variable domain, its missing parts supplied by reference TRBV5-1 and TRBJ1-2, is KAGVTQTPRYLIKTRGQQVTLSCSPISGHRSVSWYQQTPGQGLQFLFEYFSETQRNKGNFPGRFSGRQFSNSRSEMNVSTLELGDSALYLCASSLGGQGSYGYTFGSGTRLTVV.

CDR3 region: CASSSPESGLSYEQYF. The CDR3 nucleotides are TGTGCCAGCAGTTCCCCCGAGAGCGGGCTTTCCTACGAGCAGTACTTC. The V call is TRBV25-1, the J call TRBJ2-7; weak D call: TRBD2 (6 bases). This CDR3 comprises 16 residues. CDR1 is MGHDK, CDR2 SYGVNS, per germline. V was pared by 5 bases and J by 1 base, with 18 bases between.

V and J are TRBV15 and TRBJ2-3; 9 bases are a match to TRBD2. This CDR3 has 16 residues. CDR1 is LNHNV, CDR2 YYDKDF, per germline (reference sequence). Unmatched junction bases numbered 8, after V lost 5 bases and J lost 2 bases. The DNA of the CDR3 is TGTGCCACCAGCTCGCTGCGGGGGGGGGCCACAGATACGCAGTATTTT. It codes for CATSSLRGGATDTQYF.

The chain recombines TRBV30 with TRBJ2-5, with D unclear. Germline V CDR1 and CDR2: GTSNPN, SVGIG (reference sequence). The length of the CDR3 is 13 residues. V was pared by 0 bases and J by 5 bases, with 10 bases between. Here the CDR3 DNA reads TGTGCCTGGAGTGTTGCCAACGGGGAGACCCAGTACTTC. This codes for CAWSVANGETQYF.

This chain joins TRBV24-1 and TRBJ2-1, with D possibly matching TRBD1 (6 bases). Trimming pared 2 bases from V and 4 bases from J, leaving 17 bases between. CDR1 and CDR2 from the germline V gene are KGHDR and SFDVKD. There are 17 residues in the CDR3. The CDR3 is CATSDYTTGGAYNEQFF. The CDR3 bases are TGTGCCACCAGTGATTATACGACAGGCGGAGCGTACAATGAGCAGTTCTTC.

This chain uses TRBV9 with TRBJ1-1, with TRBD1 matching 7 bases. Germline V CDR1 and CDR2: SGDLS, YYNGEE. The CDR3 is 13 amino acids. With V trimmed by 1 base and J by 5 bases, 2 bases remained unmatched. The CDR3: CASSVTGETEAFF. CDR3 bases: TGTGCCAGCAGCGTAACAGGGGAGACTGAAGCTTTCTTT.

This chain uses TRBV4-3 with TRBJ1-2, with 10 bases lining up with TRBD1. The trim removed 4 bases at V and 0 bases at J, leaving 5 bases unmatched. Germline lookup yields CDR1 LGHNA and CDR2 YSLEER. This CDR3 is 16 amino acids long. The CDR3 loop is CASSRDRGPPNYGYTF. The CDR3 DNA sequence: TGCGCCAGCAGCCGGGACAGGGGACCACCTAACTATGGCTACACCTTC.

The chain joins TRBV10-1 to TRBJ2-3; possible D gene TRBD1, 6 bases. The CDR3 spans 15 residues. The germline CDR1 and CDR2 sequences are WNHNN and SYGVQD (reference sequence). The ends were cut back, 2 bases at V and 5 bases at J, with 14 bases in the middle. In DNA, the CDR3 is TGCGCCAGCAGTGAGACGGCAGGGGTGGAAGATACGCAGTATTTT. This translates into CASSETAGVEDTQYF.

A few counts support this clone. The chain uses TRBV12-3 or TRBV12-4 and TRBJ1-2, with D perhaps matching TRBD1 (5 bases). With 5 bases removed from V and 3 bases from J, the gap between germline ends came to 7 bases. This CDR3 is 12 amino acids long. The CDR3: CASSKGYYGYTF. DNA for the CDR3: TGTGCCAGCAGTAAGGGGTACTATGGCTACACCTTC.

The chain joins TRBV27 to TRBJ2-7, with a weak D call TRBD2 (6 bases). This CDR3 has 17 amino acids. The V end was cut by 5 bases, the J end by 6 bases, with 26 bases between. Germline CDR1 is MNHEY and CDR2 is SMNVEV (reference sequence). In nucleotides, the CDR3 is TGTGCCAGCAGTACCGGGCCCGTCTACGGGAGATGGCCCGAGCAGTACTTC. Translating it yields CASSTGPVYGRWPEQYF.

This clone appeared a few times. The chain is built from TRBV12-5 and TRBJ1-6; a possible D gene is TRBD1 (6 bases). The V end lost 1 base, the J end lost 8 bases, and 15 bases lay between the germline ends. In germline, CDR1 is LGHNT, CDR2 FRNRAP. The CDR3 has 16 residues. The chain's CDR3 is CASGLAAQGLDSPLHF. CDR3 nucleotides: TGTGCTAGTGGTTTGGCCGCACAGGGTTTGGATTCACCCCTCCACTTT.

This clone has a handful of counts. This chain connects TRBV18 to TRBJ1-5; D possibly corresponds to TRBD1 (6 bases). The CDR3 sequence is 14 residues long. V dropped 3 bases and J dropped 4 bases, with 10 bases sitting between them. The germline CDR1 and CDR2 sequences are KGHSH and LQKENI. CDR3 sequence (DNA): TGTGCCAGCTCACCCATTGGACAGAATCAGCCCCAGCATTTT. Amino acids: CASSPIGQNQPQHF.

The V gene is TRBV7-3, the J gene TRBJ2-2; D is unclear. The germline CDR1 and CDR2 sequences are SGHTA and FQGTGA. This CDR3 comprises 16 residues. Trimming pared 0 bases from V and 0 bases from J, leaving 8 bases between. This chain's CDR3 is CASSLTGAPNTGELFF. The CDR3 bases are TGTGCCAGCAGCTTAACGGGCGCGCCGAACACCGGGGAGCTGTTTTTT. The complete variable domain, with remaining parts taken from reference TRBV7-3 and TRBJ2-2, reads GAGVSQTPSNKVTEKGKYVELRCDPISGHTALYWYRQSLGQGPEFLIYFQGTGAADDSGLPNDRFFAVRPEGSVSTLKIQRTERGDSAVYLCASSLTGAPNTGELFFGEGSRLTVL.

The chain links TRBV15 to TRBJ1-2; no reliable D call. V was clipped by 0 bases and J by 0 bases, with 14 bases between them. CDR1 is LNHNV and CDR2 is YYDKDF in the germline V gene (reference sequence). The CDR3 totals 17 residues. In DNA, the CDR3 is TGTGCCACCAGCAGAGATCTGGCGACACCTTCTAACTATGGCTACACCTTC. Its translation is CATSRDLATPSNYGYTF.

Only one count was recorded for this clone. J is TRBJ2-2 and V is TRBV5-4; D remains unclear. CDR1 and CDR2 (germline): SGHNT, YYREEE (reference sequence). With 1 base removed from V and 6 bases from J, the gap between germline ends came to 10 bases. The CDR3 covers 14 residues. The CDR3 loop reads CASSLTRVAGELFF. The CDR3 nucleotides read TGTGCCAGCAGCTTGACCCGGGTAGCCGGGGAGCTGTTTTTT.

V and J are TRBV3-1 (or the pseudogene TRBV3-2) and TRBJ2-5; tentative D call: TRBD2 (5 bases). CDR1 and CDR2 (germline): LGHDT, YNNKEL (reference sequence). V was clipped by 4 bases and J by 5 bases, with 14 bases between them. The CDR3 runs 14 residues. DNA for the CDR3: TGTGCCAGCAGCCCCCGCGGGTTGCAGGAGACCCAGTACTTC. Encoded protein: CASSPRGLQETQYF.

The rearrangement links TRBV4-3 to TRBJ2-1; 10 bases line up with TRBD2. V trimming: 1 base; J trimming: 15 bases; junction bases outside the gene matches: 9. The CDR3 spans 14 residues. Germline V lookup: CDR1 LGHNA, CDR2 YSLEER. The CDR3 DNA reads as TGCGCCAGCAGCCAAGGTGTGGAAGCGGGGGGGCCGTTCTTC. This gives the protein CASSQGVEAGGPFF.

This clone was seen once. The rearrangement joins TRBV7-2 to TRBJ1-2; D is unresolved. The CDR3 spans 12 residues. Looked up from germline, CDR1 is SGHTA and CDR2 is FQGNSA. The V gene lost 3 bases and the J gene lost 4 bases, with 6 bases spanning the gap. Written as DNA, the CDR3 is TGTGCCAGCAGCTTGATCAGCTATGGCTACACCTTC. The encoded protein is CASSLISYGYTF.

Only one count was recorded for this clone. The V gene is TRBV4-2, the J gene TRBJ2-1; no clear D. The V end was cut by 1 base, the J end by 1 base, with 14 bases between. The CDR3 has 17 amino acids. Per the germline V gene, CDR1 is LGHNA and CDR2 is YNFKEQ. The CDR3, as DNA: TGTGCCAGCAGCCAAGGAGATAGCTCTCTATCCTACAATGAGCAGTTCTTC. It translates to CASSQGDSSLSYNEQFF.

The CDR3 loop is CASSPAGSDYGYTF. The CDR3 DNA follows: TGCGCCAGCAGCCCGGCCGGGTCGGACTATGGCTACACCTTC. The J gene is TRBJ1-2, the V gene TRBV5-1, with D unresolved. The CDR3 runs to 14 residues. V was shortened by 4 bases and J by 3 bases, with 13 bases between the two germline ends. Germline-derived CDR1 and CDR2 are SGHRS and YFSETQ.

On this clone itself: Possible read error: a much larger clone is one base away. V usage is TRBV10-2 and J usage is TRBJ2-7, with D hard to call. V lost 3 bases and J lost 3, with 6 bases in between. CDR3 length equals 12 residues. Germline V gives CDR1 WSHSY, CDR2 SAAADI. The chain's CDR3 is CASSENSYEQYF. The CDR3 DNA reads TGCGCCAGCAGTGAAAACAGCTACGAGCAGTACTTC.

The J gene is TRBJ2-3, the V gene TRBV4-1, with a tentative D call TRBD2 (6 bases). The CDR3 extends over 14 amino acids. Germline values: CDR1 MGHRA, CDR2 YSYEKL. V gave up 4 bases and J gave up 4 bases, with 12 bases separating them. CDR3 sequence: CASSLGLSPDTQYF. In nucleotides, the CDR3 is TGCGCCAGCAGCCTCGGACTATCCCCAGATACGCAGTATTTT.

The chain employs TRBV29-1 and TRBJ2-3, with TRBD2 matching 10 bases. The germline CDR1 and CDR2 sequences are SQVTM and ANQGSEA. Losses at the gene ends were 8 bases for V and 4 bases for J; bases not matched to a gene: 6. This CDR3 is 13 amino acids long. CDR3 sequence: CSFSGGAPDTQYF. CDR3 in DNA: TGCAGCTTCAGCGGGGGGGCCCCAGATACGCAGTATTTT.

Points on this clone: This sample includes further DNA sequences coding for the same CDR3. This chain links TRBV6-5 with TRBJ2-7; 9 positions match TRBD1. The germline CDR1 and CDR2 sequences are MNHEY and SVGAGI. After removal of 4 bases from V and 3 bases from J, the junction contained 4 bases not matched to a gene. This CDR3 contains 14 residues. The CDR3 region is CASSSDRGSYEQYF. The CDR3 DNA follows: TGTGCCAGCAGTTCGGACAGGGGAAGCTACGAGCAGTACTTC.

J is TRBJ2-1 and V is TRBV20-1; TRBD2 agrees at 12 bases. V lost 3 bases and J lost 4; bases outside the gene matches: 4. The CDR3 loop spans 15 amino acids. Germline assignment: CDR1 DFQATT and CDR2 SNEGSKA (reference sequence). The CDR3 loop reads CSASSGLAGYNEQFF. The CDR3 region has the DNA TGCAGTGCTAGTTCCGGACTAGCGGGGTACAATGAGCAGTTCTTC.

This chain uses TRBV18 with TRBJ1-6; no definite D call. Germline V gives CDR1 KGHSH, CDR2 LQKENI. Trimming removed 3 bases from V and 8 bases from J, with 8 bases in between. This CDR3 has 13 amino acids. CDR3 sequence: CASSPQTDSPLHF. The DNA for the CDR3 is TGTGCCAGCTCACCGCAGACTGATTCACCCCTCCACTTT. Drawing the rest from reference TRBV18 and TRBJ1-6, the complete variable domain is NAGVMQNPRHLVRRRGQEARLRCSPMKGHSHVYWYRQLPEEGLKFMVYLQKENIIDESGMPKERFSAEFPKEGPSILRIQQVVRGDSAAYFCASSPQTDSPLHFGNGTRLTVT.

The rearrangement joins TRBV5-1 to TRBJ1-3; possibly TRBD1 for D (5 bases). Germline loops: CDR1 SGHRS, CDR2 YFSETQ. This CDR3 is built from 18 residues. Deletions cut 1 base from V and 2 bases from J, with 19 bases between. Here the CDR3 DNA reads TGCGCCAGCAGCTTGACAACGGGACTCCCGGGCCCTGGAAACACCATATATTTT. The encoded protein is CASSLTTGLPGPGNTIYF.

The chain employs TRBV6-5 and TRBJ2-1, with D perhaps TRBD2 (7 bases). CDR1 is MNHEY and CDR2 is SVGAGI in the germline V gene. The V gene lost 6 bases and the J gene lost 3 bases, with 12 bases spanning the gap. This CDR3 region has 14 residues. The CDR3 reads CASSGEGGYNEQFF. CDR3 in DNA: TGTGCCAGCAGCGGGGAGGGGGGCTACAATGAGCAGTTCTTC.